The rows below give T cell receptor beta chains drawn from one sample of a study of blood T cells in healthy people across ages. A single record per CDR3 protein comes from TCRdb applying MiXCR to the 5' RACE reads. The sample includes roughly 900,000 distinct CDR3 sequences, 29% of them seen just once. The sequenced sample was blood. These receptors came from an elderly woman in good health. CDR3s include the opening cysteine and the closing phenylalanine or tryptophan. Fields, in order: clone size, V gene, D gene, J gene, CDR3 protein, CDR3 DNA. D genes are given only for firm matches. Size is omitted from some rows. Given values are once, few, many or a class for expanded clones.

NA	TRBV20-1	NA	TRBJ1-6	CSARVGPVGSPLHF	TGCAGTGCTAGAGTGGGTCCAGTAGGTTCACCCCTCCACTTT
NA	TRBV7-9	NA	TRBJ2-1	CAGNELGPTTNEQFF	TGTGCCGGCAACGAGCTGGGCCCCACCACCAATGAGCAGTTCTTC
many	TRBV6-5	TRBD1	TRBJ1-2	CASRLTGEGGYTF	TGTGCCAGCAGATTAACAGGGGAGGGCGGCTACACCTTC
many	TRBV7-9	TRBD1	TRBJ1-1	CASSPTGQATEAFF	TGTGCCAGCAGCCCTACTGGACAGGCAACTGAAGCTTTCTTT
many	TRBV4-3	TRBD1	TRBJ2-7	CASSQGVGTDHYEQYF	TGCGCCAGCAGCCAGGGGGTGGGGACAGACCATTACGAGCAGTACTTC
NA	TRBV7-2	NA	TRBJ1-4	CASSQTKLGEKPFF	TGTGCCAGCAGCCAAACAAAGTTAGGTGAAAAACCGTTTTTT
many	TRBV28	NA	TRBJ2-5	CASSFKGWGTETQYF	TGTGCCAGCAGTTTTAAGGGGTGGGGTACAGAGACCCAGTACTTC
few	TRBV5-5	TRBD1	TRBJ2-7	CASSTGTGVPYEQYF	TGTGCCAGCAGTACCGGGACAGGGGTTCCCTACGAGCAGTACTTC
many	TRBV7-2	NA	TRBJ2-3	CASSYRSIAGSYQADTQYF	TGTGCCAGCAGCTACCGATCTATTGCCGGGAGCTATCAAGCAGATACGCAGTATTTT
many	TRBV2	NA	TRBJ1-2	CASSEEGVSGYTF	TGTGCCAGCAGTGAAGAGGGTGTCTCGGGCTACACCTTC
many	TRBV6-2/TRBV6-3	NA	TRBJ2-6	CASSYGASGANVLTF	TGTGCCAGCAGTTACGGAGCCTCTGGGGCCAACGTCCTGACTTTC
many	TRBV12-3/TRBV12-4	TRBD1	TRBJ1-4	CASSLGGQGGEKLFF	TGTGCCAGCAGTTTAGGGGGACAGGGAGGCGAAAAACTGTTTTTT
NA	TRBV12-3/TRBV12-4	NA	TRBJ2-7	CASSLVQGRVRTYEQYF	TGTGCCAGCAGTTTAGTCCAGGGGAGAGTGAGAACCTACGAGCAGTACTTC
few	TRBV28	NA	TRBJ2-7	CASSLSINEQYF	TGTGCCAGCAGCCTTTCAATAAACGAGCAGTACTTC
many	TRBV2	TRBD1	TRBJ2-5	CASRRNGQETETQYF	TGTGCCAGCAGACGAAACGGACAGGAGACAGAGACCCAGTACTTC
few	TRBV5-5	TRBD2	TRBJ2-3	CASSWGGESTDTQYF	TGTGCCAGCAGCTGGGGGGGGGAGAGCACAGATACGCAGTATTTT
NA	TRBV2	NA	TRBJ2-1	CAGSEYPKGEYNEQFF	TGTGCCGGCAGTGAGTACCCTAAAGGCGAGTACAATGAGCAGTTCTTC
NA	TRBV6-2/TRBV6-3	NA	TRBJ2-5	CATARGQLNEQYF	TGTGCCACCGCCAGAGGGCAGTTAAATGAGCAGTACTTC
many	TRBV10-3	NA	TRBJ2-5	CAIRQDKYQETQYF	TGTGCCATCAGACAGGACAAGTACCAAGAGACCCAGTACTTC
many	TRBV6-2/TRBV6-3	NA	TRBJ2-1	CASSGNLWGLNEQFF	TGTGCCAGCAGTGGGAACCTTTGGGGGTTGAATGAGCAGTTCTTC
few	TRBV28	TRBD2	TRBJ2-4	CASASGGLAGGAKNIQYF	TGTGCCAGCGCGTCCGGGGGACTAGCGGGGGGGGCCAAAAACATTCAGTACTTC
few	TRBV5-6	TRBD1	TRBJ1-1	CASSLKGQGVEAFF	TGTGCCAGCAGCTTGAAGGGACAGGGGGTTGAAGCTTTCTTT
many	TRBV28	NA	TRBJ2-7	CASSRDQTYEQYF	TGTGCCAGCAGTCGGGACCAAACCTACGAGCAGTACTTC
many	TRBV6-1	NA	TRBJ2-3	CASSESGGPDTQYF	TGTGCCAGCAGTGAGTCTGGGGGGCCAGATACGCAGTATTTT
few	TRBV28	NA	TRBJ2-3	CAIEAESTDTQYF	TGTGCCATCGAGGCGGAGAGCACAGATACGCAGTATTTT
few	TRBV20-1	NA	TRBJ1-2	CSARVRGREANYGYTF	TGCAGTGCTAGAGTTAGGGGAAGGGAAGCTAACTATGGCTACACCTTC
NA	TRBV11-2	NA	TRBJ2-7	CASSPRTPGHNEQYF	TGTGCCAGCAGCCCGCGGACTCCCGGCCACAATGAGCAGTACTTC
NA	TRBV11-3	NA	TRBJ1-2	CASSFIGSEFYGYTF	TGTGCCAGCAGCTTTATAGGGTCGGAATTCTATGGCTACACCTTC
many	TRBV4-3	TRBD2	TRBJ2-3	CASSSRLAGVRGTQYF	TGCGCCAGCAGCTCCCGCCTAGCGGGGGTTAGAGGTACGCAGTATTTT
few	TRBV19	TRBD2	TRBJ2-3	CASSRLAGLTDTQYF	TGTGCCAGTAGCCGACTAGCGGGGTTAACAGATACGCAGTATTTT
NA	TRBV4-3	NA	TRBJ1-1	CASSQEPRAEAFF	TGCGCCAGCAGCCAAGAGCCCAGGGCTGAAGCTTTCTTT
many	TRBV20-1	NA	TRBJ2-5	CSARDYDLGRAGYVETQYF	TGCAGTGCTAGAGATTACGACTTGGGCAGGGCGGGTTATGTGGAGACCCAGTACTTC
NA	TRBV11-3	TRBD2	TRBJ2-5	CASSPGTSGYNEQYF	TGTGCCAGCAGCCCCGGGACTAGCGGGTACAATGAGCAGTACTTC
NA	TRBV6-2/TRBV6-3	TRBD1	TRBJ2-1	CASWDSTYNERFF	TGTGCCAGTTGGGACAGCACATACAATGAGCGGTTCTTC
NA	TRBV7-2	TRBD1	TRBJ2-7	CASSKGQGGDEQYF	TGTGCCAGCAGCAAAGGACAGGGGGGCGATGAGCAGTACTTC
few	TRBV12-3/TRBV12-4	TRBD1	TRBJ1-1	CASRARQGPNTEAFF	TGTGCCAGCAGGGCCCGACAGGGACCAAACACTGAAGCTTTCTTT
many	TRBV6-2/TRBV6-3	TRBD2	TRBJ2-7	CASSQDTSGIFYEQYF	TGTGCCAGCAGTCAGGATACTAGCGGGATCTTCTACGAGCAGTACTTC
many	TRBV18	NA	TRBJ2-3	CASSPQGGDTQYF	TGTGCCAGCAGCCCTCAGGGGGGAGATACGCAGTATTTT
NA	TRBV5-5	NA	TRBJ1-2	CASSILGGAGYTF	TGTGCCAGCAGCATTCTGGGGGGCGCAGGCTACACCTTC
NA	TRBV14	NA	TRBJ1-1	CASSRTGFLNTEAFF	TGTGCCAGCAGCCGAACAGGGTTTCTGAACACTGAAGCTTTCTTT
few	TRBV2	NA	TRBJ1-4	CASSGQQNEKLFF	TGTGCCAGCAGTGGACAGCAGAATGAAAAACTGTTTTTT